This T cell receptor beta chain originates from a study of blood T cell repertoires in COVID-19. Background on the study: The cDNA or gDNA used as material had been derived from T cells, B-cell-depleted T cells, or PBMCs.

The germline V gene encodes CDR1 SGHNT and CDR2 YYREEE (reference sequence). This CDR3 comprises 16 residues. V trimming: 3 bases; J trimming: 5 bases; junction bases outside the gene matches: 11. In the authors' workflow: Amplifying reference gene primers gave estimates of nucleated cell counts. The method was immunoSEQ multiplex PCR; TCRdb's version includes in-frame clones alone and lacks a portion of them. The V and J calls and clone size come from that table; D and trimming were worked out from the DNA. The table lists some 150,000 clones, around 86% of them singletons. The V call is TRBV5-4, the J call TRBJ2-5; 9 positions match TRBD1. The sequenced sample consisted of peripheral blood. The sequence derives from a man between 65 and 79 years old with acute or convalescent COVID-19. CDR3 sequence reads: CASSSPGQGGRETQYF. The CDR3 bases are TGTGCCAGCAGCTCCCCGGGACAGGGTGGGAGGGAGACCCAGTACTTC.